The 19 T cell receptor beta chains listed next were all sequenced from one sample in a study of T cell responses to AZD1222 COVID-19 vaccine. TCRdb's copy holds only in-frame clones and misses some; the assay was immunoSEQ multiplex PCR. This table holds some 190,000 clones, around nine tenths found once. The starting material was peripheral blood, obtained 28 days after the second AZD1222 dose. Every receptor here comes from an adult who received the AZD1222 COVID-19 vaccine.

The chain joins TRBV19 to TRBJ2-5, with 9 bases lining up with TRBD2. CDR1 is LNHDA, CDR2 SQIVND, per germline (reference sequence). This CDR3 comprises 18 residues. V gave up 3 bases and J gave up 4 bases; unmatched junction bases: 15. This CDR3 is CASSIGTSGPGWVETQYF. The CDR3 DNA follows: TGTGCCAGTAGTATTGGAACTAGCGGGCCGGGATGGGTAGAGACCCAGTACTTC.

This clone has just one count. The rearrangement joins TRBV7-2 to TRBJ1-4; no firm D call. V was clipped by 1 base and J by 8 bases, with 8 bases between them. Germline V gene sequence: CDR1 SGHTA, CDR2 FQGNSA. This CDR3 has 13 residues. CDR3 sequence: CASSLGPEEKLFF. DNA for the CDR3: TGTGCCAGCAGCTTAGGGCCGGAAGAAAAACTGTTTTTT. Complete variable domain (other parts from reference TRBV7-2 and TRBJ1-4): GAGVSQSPSNKVTEKGKDVELRCDPISGHTALYWYRQSLGQGLEFLIYFQGNSAPDKSGLPSDRFSAERTGGSVSTLTIQRTQQEDSAVYLCASSLGPEEKLFFGSGTQLSVL.

This chain connects TRBV10-3 to TRBJ1-2, with a possible D match to TRBD1 (6 bases). CDR3 length: 14 amino acids. CDR1 and CDR2 from the germline V gene are ENHRY and SYGVKD. The V gene lost 0 bases and the J gene lost 4 bases, with 9 bases spanning the gap. The CDR3 spells CAISESGGLYGYTF. In nucleotides, the CDR3 is TGTGCCATCAGTGAGTCGGGGGGCCTCTATGGCTACACCTTC.

The chain uses TRBV27 and TRBJ2-7; D is possibly TRBD1 (6 bases). Germline CDR1 is MNHEY and CDR2 is SMNVEV (reference sequence). The germline V and J ends were trimmed by 5 bases and 9 bases, with 20 bases remaining between them. CDR3 length equals 14 residues. Written as DNA, the CDR3 is TGTGCCAGCAGTCCAATTTTAGGGGGAGCGGCGCAGTACTTC. It codes for CASSPILGGAAQYF.

V is TRBV4-2 and J is TRBJ1-1; 7 bases are a match to TRBD1. The CDR3 is 12 residues long. V trimming: 4 bases; J trimming: 13 bases; junction bases outside the gene matches: 9. The germline gives CDR1 LGHNA, CDR2 YNFKEQ. CDR3 in amino acids: CASSREGGGGFF. The CDR3 DNA reads TGTGCCAGCAGCCGGGAAGGGGGCGGAGGTTTCTTT.

The chain is built from TRBV24-1 and TRBJ2-3; D might be TRBD1 or TRBD2, each matching 5 bases. Trimming left V 3 bases short and J 9 bases short, with 15 bases between. The CDR3 loop spans 14 amino acids. Germline CDR1 reads KGHDR; CDR2 reads SFDVKD. The CDR3: CATSDNPLGTTQYF. The CDR3 nucleotides read TGTGCCACCAGTGATAACCCCCTCGGGACCACGCAGTATTTT.

The gene calls are TRBV6-5 and TRBJ2-2, with 9 nucleotides matching TRBD2. Germline lookup yields CDR1 MNHEY and CDR2 SVGAGI. V was pared by 11 bases and J by 1 base, with 5 bases of the junction left unmatched. The CDR3 has 14 residues. The CDR3 loop reads CAGARGGNTGELFF. The CDR3 coding sequence is TGTGCCGGCGCGCGGGGGGGGAACACCGGGGAGCTGTTTTTT.

The chain employs TRBV12-3 or TRBV12-4 and TRBJ2-1; D gene ambiguous. This CDR3 spans 11 amino acids. The V and J ends lost 5 bases and 6 bases respectively, with 5 bases between them. CDR3 in DNA: TGTGCCAGCAGTCCCCTCAATGAGCAGTTCTTC. Translated, it gives CASSPLNEQFF.

The CDR3 DNA reads as TGTGCCAGCAGCTTGGGCAGTCAAAATGAAAAACTGTTTTTT. It codes for CASSLGSQNEKLFF. V and J are TRBV5-4 and TRBJ1-4; D is unresolved. Germline loops: CDR1 SGHNT, CDR2 YYREEE (reference sequence). The CDR3 consists of 14 residues. Trimming pared 0 bases from V and 5 bases from J, leaving 8 bases between.

DNA for the CDR3: TGTGCCAGCAGCTACCTACTAGCGGGACGGACAGATACGCAGTATTTT. It codes for CASSYLLAGRTDTQYF. The V and J genes are TRBV5-5 and TRBJ2-3, with 10 bases identical to TRBD2. V trimming: 3 bases; J trimming: 3 bases; junction bases outside the gene matches: 7. Germline values: CDR1 SGHKS, CDR2 YYEKEE (reference sequence). The CDR3 covers 16 residues.

This rearrangement joins TRBV10-3 to TRBJ2-1; 9 bases fit TRBD1. CDR3 length: 15 residues. V shed 10 bases, J shed 4 bases, and the junction held 11 bases outside the gene matches. In germline, CDR1 is ENHRY, CDR2 SYGVKD. The CDR3, as DNA: TGTGCCAGCAGATTAGGGACAGGGCGATACAATGAGCAGTTCTTC. This encodes CASRLGTGRYNEQFF.

The rearrangement links TRBV2 to TRBJ2-7; D possibly corresponds to TRBD2 (6 bases). The CDR3 extends over 12 amino acids. The V and J ends lost 6 bases and 2 bases respectively, with 8 bases between them. Germline V gene lookup returns CDR1 SNHLY and CDR2 FYNNEI. In nucleotides, the CDR3 is TGTGCCAGCAGCGGGGGTCCCTACGAGCAGTACTTC. It encodes CASSGGPYEQYF.

CDR3 amino acids: CASSLGASGNYNEQFF. The CDR3 DNA sequence: TGTGCCAGCAGCTTAGGGGCTAGCGGGAACTACAATGAGCAGTTCTTC. This chain joins TRBV11-2 and TRBJ2-1, with TRBD2 identical over 9 bases. V gave up 1 base and J gave up 3 bases; unmatched junction bases: 4. Germline lookup yields CDR1 SGHAT and CDR2 FQNNGV. The CDR3 contains 16 residues.

This clone has just a few counts. V usage is TRBV30 and J usage is TRBJ2-5; 7 bases match TRBD1. From germline, CDR1 is GTSNPN and CDR2 SVGIG (reference sequence). The V gene end was trimmed by 2 bases and the J gene end by 2 bases; junction bases not matched to a gene: 8. CDR3 size: 15 residues. The CDR3 nucleotides read TGTGCCTGGAGTAGGGGACAGCCCACTCAAGAGACCCAGTACTTC. This codes for CAWSRGQPTQETQYF.

The V gene is TRBV27, the J gene TRBJ1-4, with TRBD1 matching over 7 bases. CDR3 length equals 15 residues. Germline V gene data show CDR1 as MNHEY and CDR2 as SMNVEV (reference sequence). The J segment lost 8 bases and the V segment lost 4 bases, leaving 10 bases of the junction unmatched. DNA for the CDR3: TGTGCCAGCAGTTCTGGCGACAGGGTTGGGGAAAAACTGTTTTTT. Encoded protein: CASSSGDRVGEKLFF. The whole variable domain, filled in from reference TRBV27 and TRBJ1-4, reads EAQVTQNPRYLITVTGKKLTVTCSQNMNHEYMSWYRQDPGLGLRQIYYSMNVEVTDKGDVPEGYKVSRKEKRNFPLILESPSPNQTSLYFCASSSGDRVGEKLFFGSGTQLSVL.

The chain combines TRBV19 with TRBJ2-7; D is unresolved. The V and J ends lost 5 bases and 2 bases respectively, with 10 bases between them. Germline CDR1 is LNHDA and CDR2 is SQIVND (reference sequence). This CDR3 has 13 amino acids. CDR3 amino acids: CASSGVGPYEQYF. The DNA of the CDR3 is TGTGCCAGTAGTGGGGTGGGCCCCTACGAGCAGTACTTC.

The chain uses TRBV29-1 and TRBJ2-7, with 7 bases aligning to TRBD1. V trimming: 6 bases; J trimming: 2 bases; junction bases outside the gene matches: 7. The length of the CDR3 is 13 residues. In germline, CDR1 is SQVTM, CDR2 ANQGSEA. The CDR3 protein is CSVSLTGPYEQYF. CDR3 DNA: TGCAGCGTCTCCCTGACAGGGCCCTACGAGCAGTACTTC.

The chain recombines TRBV7-2 with TRBJ1-5; 7 positions agree with TRBD1. The CDR3 has 17 amino acids. V dropped 0 bases and J dropped 0; count of bases not matched to a gene: 5. Germline V gene data show CDR1 as SGHTA and CDR2 as FQGNSA. CDR3 nucleotides: TGTGCCAGCAGCTTAGCGGGACAGAGGGTTAGCAATCAGCCCCAGCATTTT. Translated: CASSLAGQRVSNQPQHF.

The chain has TRBV29-1 and TRBJ2-7, with TRBD2 as a possible D gene (6 bases). The ends were cut back, 4 bases at V and 3 bases at J, with 10 bases in the middle. Per germline, CDR1 SQVTM and CDR2 ANQGSEA. This CDR3 has 12 residues. CDR3 amino acids: CSVVGGSYEQYF. The DNA of the CDR3 is TGCAGCGTTGTTGGGGGGAGCTACGAGCAGTACTTC.